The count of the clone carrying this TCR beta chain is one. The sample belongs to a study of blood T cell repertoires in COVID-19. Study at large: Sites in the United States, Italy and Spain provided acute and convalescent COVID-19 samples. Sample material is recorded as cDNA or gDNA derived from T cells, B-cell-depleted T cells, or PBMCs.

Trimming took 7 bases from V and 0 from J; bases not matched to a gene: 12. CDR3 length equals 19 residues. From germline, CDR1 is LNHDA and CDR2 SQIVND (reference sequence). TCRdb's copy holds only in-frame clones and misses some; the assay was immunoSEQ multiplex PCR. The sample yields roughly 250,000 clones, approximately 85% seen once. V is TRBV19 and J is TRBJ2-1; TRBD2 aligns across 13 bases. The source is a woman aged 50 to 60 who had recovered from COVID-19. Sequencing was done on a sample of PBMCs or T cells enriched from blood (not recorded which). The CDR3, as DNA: TGTGCCAGTAAAGGAGGGGGACTAGCGGGAAATAGCTCCTACAATGAGCAGTTCTTC. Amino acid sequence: CASKGGGLAGNSSYNEQFF. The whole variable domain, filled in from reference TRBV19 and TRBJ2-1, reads DGGITQSPKYLFRKEGQNVTLSCEQNLNHDAMYWYRQDPGQGLRLIYYSQIVNDFQKGDIAEGYSVSREKKESFPLTVTSAQKNPTAFYLCASKGGGLAGNSSYNEQFFGPGTRLTVL.